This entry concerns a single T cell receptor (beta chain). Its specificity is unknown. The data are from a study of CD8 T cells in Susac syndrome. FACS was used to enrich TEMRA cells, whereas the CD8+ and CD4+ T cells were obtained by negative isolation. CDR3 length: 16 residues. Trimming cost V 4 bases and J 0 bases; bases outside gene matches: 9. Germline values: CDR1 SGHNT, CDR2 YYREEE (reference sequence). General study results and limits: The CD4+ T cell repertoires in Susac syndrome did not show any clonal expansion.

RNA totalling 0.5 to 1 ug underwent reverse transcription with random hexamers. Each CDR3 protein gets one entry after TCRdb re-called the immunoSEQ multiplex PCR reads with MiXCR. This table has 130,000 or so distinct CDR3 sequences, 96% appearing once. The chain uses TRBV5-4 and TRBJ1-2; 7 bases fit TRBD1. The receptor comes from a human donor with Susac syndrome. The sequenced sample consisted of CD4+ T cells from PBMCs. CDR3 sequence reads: CASSDLGQTPNYGYTF. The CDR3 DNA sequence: TGTGCCAGCAGCGACCTGGGACAGACGCCTAACTATGGCTACACCTTC. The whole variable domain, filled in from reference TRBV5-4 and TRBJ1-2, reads ETGVTQSPTHLIKTRGQQVTLRCSSQSGHNTVSWYQQALGQGPQFIFQYYREEENGRGNFPPRFSGLQFPNYSSELNVNALELDDSALYLCASSDLGQTPNYGYTFGSGTRLTVV.